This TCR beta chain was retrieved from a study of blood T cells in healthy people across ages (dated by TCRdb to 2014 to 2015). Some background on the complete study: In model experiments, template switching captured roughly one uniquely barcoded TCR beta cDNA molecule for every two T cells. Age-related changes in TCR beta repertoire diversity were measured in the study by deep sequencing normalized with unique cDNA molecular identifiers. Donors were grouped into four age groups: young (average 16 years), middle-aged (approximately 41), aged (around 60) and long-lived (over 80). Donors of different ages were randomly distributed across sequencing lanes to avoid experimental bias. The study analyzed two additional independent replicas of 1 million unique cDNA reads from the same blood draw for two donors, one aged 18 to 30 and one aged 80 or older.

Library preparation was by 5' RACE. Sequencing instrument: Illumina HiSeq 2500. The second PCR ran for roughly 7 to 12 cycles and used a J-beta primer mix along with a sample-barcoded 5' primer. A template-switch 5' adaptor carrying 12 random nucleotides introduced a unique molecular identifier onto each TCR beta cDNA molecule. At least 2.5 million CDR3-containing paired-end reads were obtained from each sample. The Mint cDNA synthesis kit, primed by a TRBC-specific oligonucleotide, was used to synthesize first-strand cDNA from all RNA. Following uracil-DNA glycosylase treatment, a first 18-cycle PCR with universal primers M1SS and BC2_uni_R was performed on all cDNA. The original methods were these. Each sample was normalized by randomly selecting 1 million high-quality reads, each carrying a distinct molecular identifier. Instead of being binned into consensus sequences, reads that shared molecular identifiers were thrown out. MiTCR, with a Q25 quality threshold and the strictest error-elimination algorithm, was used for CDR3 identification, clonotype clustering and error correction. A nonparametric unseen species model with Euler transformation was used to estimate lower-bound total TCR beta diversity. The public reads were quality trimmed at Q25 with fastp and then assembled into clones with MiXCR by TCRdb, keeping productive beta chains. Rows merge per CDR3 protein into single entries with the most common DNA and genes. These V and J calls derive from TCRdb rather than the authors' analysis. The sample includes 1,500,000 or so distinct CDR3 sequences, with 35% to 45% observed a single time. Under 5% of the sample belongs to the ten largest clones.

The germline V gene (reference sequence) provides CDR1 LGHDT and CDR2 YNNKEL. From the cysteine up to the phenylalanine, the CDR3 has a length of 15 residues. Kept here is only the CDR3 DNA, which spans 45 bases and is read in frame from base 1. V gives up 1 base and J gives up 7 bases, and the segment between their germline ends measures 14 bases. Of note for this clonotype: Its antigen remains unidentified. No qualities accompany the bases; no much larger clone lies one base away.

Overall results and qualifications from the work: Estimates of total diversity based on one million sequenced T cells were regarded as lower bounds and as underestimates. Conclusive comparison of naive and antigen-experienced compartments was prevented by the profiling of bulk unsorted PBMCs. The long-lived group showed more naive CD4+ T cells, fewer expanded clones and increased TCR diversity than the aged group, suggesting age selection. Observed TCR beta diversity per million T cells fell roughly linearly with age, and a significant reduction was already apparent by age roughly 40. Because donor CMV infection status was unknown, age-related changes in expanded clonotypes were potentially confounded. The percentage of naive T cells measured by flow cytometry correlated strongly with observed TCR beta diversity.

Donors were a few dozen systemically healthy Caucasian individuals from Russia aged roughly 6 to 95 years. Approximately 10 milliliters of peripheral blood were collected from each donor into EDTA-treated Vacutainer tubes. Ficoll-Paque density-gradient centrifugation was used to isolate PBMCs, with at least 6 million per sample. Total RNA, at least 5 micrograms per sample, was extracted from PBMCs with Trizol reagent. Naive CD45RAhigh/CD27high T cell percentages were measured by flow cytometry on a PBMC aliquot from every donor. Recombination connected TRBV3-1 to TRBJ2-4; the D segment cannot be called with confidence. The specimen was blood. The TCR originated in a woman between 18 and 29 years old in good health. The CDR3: CASSQVRRETNIQYF. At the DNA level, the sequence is TGTGCCAGCAGCCAAGTTCGACGCGAGACCAACATTCAGTACTTC.